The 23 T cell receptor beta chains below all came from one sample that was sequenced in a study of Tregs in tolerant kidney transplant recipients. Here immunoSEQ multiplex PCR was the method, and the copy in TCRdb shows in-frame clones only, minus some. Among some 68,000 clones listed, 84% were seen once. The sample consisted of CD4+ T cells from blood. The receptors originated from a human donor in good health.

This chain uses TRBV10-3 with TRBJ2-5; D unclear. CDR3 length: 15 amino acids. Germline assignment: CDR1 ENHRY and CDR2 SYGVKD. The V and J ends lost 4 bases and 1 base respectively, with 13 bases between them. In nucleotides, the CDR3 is TGTGCCATCAGTGGATCAAGAACCTTCCAAGAGACCCAGTACTTC. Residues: CAISGSRTFQETQYF.

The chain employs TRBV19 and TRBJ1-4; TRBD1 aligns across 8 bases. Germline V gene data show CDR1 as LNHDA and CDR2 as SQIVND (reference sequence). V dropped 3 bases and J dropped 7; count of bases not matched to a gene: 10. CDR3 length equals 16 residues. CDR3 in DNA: TGTGCCAGTAGTATTAAGCAGGGGGCTCGTTTTGAAAAACTGTTTTTT. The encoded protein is CASSIKQGARFEKLFF.

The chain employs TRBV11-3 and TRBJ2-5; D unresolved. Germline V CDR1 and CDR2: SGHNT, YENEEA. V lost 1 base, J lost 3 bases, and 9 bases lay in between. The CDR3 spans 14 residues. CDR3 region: CASSLGAPKETQYF. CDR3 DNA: TGTGCCAGCAGCTTAGGGGCGCCGAAAGAGACCCAGTACTTC.

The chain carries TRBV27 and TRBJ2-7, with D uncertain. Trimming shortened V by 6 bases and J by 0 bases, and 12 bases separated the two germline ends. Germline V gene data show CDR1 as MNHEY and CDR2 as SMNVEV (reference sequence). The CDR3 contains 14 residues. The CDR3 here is CASRVSLFSYEQYF. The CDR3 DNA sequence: TGTGCCAGCAGGGTTTCACTCTTCTCCTACGAGCAGTACTTC.

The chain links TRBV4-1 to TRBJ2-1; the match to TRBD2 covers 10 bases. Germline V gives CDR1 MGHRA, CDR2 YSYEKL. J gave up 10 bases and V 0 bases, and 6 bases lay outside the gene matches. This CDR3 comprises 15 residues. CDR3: CASSQERTSGWEQFF. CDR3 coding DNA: TGCGCCAGCAGCCAAGAGAGGACTAGCGGTTGGGAGCAGTTCTTC.

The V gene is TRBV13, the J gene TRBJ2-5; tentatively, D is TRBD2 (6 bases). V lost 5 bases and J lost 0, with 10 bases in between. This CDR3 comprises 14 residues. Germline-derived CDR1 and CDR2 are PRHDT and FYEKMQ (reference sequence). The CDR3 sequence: CASSITSYQETQYF. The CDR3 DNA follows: TGTGCCAGCAGCATTACTAGCTACCAAGAGACCCAGTACTTC. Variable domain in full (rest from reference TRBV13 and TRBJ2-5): AAGVIQSPRHLIKEKRETATLKCYPIPRHDTVYWYQQGPGQDPQFLISFYEKMQSDKGSIPDRFSAQQFSDYHSELNMSSLELGDSALYFCASSITSYQETQYFGPGTRLLVL.

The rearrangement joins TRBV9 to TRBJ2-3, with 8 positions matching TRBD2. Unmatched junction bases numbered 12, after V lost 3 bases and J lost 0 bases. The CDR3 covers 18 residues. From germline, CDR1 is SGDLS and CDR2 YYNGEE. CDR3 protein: CASSAQPRLASSTDTQYF. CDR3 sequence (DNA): TGTGCCAGCAGCGCTCAACCCCGACTAGCGTCCAGCACAGATACGCAGTATTTT. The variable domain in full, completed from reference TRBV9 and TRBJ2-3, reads DSGVTQTPKHLITATGQRVTLRCSPRSGDLSVYWYQQSLDQGLQFLIQYYNGEERAKGNILERFSAQQFPDLHSELNLSSLELGDSALYFCASSAQPRLASSTDTQYFGPGTRLTVL.

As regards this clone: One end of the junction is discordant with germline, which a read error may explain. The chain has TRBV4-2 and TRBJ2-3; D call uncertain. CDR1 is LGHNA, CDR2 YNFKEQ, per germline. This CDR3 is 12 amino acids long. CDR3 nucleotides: TGTGCCAGCAGCCAAGATACGTTAACCCCTCGTTTT. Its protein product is CASSQDTLTPRF.

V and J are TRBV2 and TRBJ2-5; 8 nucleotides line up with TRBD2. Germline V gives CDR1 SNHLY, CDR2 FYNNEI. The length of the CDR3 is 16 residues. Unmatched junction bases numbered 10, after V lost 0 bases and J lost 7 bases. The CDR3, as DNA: TGTGCCAGCAGTGAAGCGCTTGGCGGGGGGCTGGGGACCCAGTACTTC. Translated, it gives CASSEALGGGLGTQYF.

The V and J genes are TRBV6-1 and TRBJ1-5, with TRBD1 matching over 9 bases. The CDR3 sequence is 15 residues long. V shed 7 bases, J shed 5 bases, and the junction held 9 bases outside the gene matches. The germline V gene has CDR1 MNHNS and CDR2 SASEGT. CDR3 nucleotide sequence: TGTGCCAGCACTACCCCCGGACAGGGGTATCAGCCCCAGCATTTT. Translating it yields CASTTPGQGYQPQHF.

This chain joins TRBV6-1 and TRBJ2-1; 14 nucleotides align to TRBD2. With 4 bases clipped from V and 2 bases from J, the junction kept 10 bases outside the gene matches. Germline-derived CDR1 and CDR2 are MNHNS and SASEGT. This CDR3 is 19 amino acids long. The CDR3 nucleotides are TGTGCCAGCAGTGGACAGGGTTTGACTAGCGGGAGGGCCTACAATGAGCAGTTCTTC. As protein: CASSGQGLTSGRAYNEQFF.

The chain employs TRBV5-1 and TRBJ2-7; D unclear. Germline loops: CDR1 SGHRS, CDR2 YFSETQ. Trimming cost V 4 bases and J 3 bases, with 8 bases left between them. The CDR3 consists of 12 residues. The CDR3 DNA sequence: TGCGCCAGCAGCCCAACCGGCTACGAGCAGTACTTC. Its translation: CASSPTGYEQYF. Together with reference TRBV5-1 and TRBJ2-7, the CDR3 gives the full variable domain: KAGVTQTPRYLIKTRGQQVTLSCSPISGHRSVSWYQQTPGQGLQFLFEYFSETQRNKGNFPGRFSGRQFSNSRSEMNVSTLELGDSALYLCASSPTGYEQYFGPGTRLTVT.

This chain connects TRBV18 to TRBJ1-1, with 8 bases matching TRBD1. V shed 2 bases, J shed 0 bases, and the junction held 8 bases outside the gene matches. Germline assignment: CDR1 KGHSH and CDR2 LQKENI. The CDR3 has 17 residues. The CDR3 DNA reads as TGTGCCAGCTCACCATACGGACAGGGAGGGATGAACACTGAAGCTTTCTTT. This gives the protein CASSPYGQGGMNTEAFF.

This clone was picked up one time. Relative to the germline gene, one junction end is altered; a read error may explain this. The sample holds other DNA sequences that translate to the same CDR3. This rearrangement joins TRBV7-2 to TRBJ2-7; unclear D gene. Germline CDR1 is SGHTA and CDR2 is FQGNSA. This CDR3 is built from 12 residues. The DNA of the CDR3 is TGTGCCAGCAGTAATCCCGAGAGCGAGCAGTATTTC. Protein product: CASSNPESEQYF.

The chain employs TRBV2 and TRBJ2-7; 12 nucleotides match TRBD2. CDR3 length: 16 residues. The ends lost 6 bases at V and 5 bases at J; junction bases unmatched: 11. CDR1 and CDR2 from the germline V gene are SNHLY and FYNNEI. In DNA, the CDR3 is TGTGCCAGCAGCCTCCACCACCGACTAGCGGGGGACGAGCAGTACTTC. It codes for CASSLHHRLAGDEQYF.

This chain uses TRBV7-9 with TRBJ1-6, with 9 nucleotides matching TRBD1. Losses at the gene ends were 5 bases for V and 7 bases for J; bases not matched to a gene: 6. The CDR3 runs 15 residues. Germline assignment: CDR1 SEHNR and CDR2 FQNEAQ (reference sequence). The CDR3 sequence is CASSEGTGLNSPLHF. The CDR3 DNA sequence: TGTGCCAGCAGCGAGGGGACAGGGCTCAATTCACCCCTCCACTTT.

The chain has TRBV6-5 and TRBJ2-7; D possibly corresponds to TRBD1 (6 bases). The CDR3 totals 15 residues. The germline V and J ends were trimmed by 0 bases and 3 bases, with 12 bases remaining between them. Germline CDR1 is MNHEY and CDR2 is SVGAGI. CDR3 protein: CASSYSLIGGYEQYF. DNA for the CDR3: TGTGCCAGCAGTTACTCGCTGATAGGGGGCTACGAGCAGTACTTC.

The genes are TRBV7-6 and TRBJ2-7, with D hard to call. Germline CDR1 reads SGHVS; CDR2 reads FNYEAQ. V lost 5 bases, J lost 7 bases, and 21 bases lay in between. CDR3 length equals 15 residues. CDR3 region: CASSLRSRYPVEQYF. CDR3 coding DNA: TGTGCCAGCAGCCTAAGGTCCCGATATCCAGTGGAGCAGTACTTC.

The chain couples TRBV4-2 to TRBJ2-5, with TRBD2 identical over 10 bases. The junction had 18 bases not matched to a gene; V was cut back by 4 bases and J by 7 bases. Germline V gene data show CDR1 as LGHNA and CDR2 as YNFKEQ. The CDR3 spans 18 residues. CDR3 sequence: CASSPQLNSGRSVRTQYF. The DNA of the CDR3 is TGTGCCAGCAGCCCCCAACTTAATAGCGGGAGGTCCGTGAGGACCCAGTACTTC.

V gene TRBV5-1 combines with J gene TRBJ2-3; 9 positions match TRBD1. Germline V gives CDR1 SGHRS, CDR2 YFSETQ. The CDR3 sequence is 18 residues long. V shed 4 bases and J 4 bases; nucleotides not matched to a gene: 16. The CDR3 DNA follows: TGCGCCAGCAGCGCGAAAGGGACAGGGCAGGGGGGCCCAGATACGCAGTATTTT. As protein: CASSAKGTGQGGPDTQYF.

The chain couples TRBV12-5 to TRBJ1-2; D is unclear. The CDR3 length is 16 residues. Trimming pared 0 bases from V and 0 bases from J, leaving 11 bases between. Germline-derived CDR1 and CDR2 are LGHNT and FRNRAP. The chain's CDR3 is CASGLVPGSSNYGYTF. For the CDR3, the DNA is TGTGCTAGTGGTTTGGTACCCGGCAGTTCTAACTATGGCTACACCTTC.

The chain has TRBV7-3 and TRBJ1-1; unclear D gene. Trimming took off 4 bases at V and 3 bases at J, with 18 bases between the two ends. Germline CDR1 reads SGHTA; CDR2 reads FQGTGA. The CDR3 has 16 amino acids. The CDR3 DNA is TGTGCCAGCAGCTCCCCCCTTTTGCGATTTGACACTGAAGCTTTCTTT. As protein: CASSSPLLRFDTEAFF.

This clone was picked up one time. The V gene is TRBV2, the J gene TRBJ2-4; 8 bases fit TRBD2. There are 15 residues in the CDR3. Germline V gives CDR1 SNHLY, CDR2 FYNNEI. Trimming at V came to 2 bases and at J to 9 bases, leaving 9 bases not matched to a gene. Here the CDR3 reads CASSELAGGEGIQYF. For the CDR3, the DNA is TGTGCCAGCAGTGAATTGGCGGGAGGAGAAGGCATTCAGTACTTC.